These 10 T cell receptor beta chains share one sample of origin, sequenced in a study of graft-versus-host responses after intestinal transplantation. The method was immunoSEQ multiplex PCR; TCRdb's version includes in-frame clones alone and lacks a portion of them. Of under 90,000 clones in the sample, around 89% were seen once. No cognate antigen is known for these TCRs. The material sequenced was unstimulated CD8+ T cells sorted from spleen or lymph node cells, taken before transplant. Receptors originate from a human donor who was the organ donor for an intestinal transplant.

This chain joins TRBV5-8 and TRBJ1-1, with unresolved D. In germline, CDR1 is SGHTS, CDR2 YDEGEE. The CDR3 contains 13 residues. Deletions cut 0 bases from V and 13 bases from J, with 16 bases between. CDR3: CASSLGAGYQDFF. CDR3 nucleotides: TGTGCCAGCAGCTTGGGGGCAGGCTACCAAGATTTCTTT.

J is TRBJ2-1 and V is TRBV10-3; D is unresolved. The germline V gene encodes CDR1 ENHRY and CDR2 SYGVKD. The length of the CDR3 is 15 residues. Trimming stripped 0 bases from V and 5 bases from J, with 11 bases between. The CDR3 spells CAISESPSLNNEQFF. CDR3 in DNA: TGTGCCATCAGTGAGTCGCCAAGCCTAAACAATGAGCAGTTCTTC.

The chain combines TRBV6-5 with TRBJ1-1; D remains ambiguous. Trimming removed 8 bases from V and 4 bases from J, with 17 bases in between. Germline V CDR1 and CDR2: MNHEY, SVGAGI. This CDR3 is 14 amino acids long. DNA for the CDR3: TGTGCCAGCCAAACCGACGAAGGCGGCACTGAAGCTTTCTTT. Translation: CASQTDEGGTEAFF.

The chain joins TRBV29-1 to TRBJ1-2; unclear D gene. Trimming shortened V by 0 bases and J by 6 bases, and 2 bases separated the two germline ends. Germline values: CDR1 SQVTM, CDR2 ANQGSEA. CDR3 length: 10 amino acids. The CDR3: CSVEDDGYTF. CDR3 nucleotides: TGCAGCGTTGAAGACGATGGCTACACCTTC.

This chain connects TRBV27 to TRBJ2-1; tentatively, D is TRBD2 (6 bases). The CDR3 sequence is 15 residues long. The germline V gene encodes CDR1 MNHEY and CDR2 SMNVEV (reference sequence). With 4 bases removed from V and 4 bases from J, the gap between germline ends came to 14 bases. This CDR3 is CASSSGTPAYNEQFF. The CDR3 region has the DNA TGTGCCAGCAGTTCCGGGACTCCGGCTTACAATGAGCAGTTCTTC.

V is TRBV27 and J is TRBJ2-3; a possible D gene is TRBD1 (6 bases). Trimming removed 9 bases from V and 2 bases from J, with 18 bases in between. The V gene's germline CDR1 is MNHEY and CDR2 SMNVEV (reference sequence). The CDR3 sequence is 15 residues long. The CDR3 nucleotides are TGTGCCAGTAATAGACAGGCGGGTCCCACAGATACGCAGTATTTT. It yields the protein CASNRQAGPTDTQYF.

To note about this clone: The same CDR3 is also encoded by other DNA sequences in this sample. The V call is TRBV28, the J call TRBJ1-1; D remains unclear. The V gene's germline CDR1 is MDHEN and CDR2 SYDVKM. V lost 5 bases, J lost 2 bases, and 3 bases lay in between. The CDR3 length is 11 residues. The CDR3 region has the DNA TGTGCCAGCAGTCCTAACACTGAAGCTTTCTTT. The encoded protein is CASSPNTEAFF.

The gene calls are TRBV5-6 and TRBJ1-5; 7 bases fit TRBD1. Germline CDR1 SGHDT, CDR2 YYEEEE. The V segment lost 4 bases and the J segment 7 bases; nucleotides outside the gene matches: 5. This CDR3 comprises 13 residues. The CDR3 loop reads CASSPQGYQPQHF. The CDR3 coding sequence is TGTGCCAGCAGCCCACAGGGGTACCAGCCCCAGCATTTT.

The chain has TRBV28 and TRBJ2-7; 9 nucleotides match TRBD1. With 8 bases clipped from V and 3 bases from J, the junction kept 5 bases outside the gene matches. The CDR3 sequence is 13 residues long. Germline loops: CDR1 MDHEN, CDR2 SYDVKM. CDR3 sequence reads: CASQTDRGYEQYV. The CDR3 DNA reads TGTGCCAGCCAAACGGACAGGGGCTACGAGCAGTACGTC.

The rearrangement links TRBV7-2 to TRBJ2-7, with 8 bases matching TRBD2. The V gene end was trimmed by 0 bases and the J gene end by 6 bases; junction bases not matched to a gene: 7. CDR3 length equals 15 residues. Germline loops: CDR1 SGHTA, CDR2 FQGNSA. CDR3 coding DNA: TGTGCCAGCAGCTTAGCGTCGGCGGGGGGTTTCGAGCAGTACGTC. Its translation: CASSLASAGGFEQYV.